A selection of T cell receptor beta chains follows, all from one sample in a study of blood T cells in healthy people across ages. A single record per CDR3 protein comes from TCRdb applying MiXCR to the 5' RACE reads. Of roughly 800,000 distinct CDR3 sequences listed, about 36% are singletons. The sample taken for sequencing was blood. Receptors were obtained from a man aged 18 to 30 in good health. The CDR3 runs from the conserved cysteine through the conserved F or W. D genes are given only for firm matches. Rows give clone size only sometimes, using once, few, many, or a class for an expanded clone.

many	-	TRBV5-1	TRBJ2-1	CASSPSHAENEQFF
-	-	TRBV7-9	TRBJ1-1	CASSSELRRLNTEAFF
-	-	TRBV20-1	TRBJ2-5	CSARDGVLVSETQYF
-	-	TRBV5-1	TRBJ2-3	CASSLSGRSSTDTQYF
few	-	TRBV11-2	TRBJ1-1	CASSETGKMNTEAFF
-	-	TRBV5-1	TRBJ2-6	CASSVRSGANVLTF
-	TRBD1	TRBV7-9	TRBJ1-2	CASRATGEDYGYTF
many	-	TRBV2	TRBJ1-1	CASRVTVNTEAFF
-	TRBD1	TRBV4-3	TRBJ1-2	CASSLKLQGTPPYGYTF
many	TRBD1	TRBV29-1	TRBJ2-5	CSVDPRQGQETQYF
-	-	TRBV9	TRBJ2-2	CASSVSGVTEELFF
-	TRBD1	TRBV19	TRBJ1-4	CASSTDRGEKLFF
few	-	TRBV27	TRBJ2-6	CASRASSGANVLTF
-	TRBD2	TRBV20-1	TRBJ2-3	CSATSGGPQYF
-	-	TRBV25-1	TRBJ1-2	CASWAGPNYGYTF
-	-	TRBV5-1	TRBJ2-1	CASSSRVEVSYNEQFF
-	TRBD1	TRBV20-1	-	CSARTGYNEQYF
many	-	TRBV5-1	TRBJ2-1	CASSLAQYNEQFF
few	TRBD1	TRBV20-1	TRBJ2-5	CSASPLPYSGQGKQETQYF
-	-	TRBV20-1	TRBJ1-6	CSAREIPGGNNSPLHF
few	TRBD2	TRBV12-3/TRBV12-4	TRBJ2-3	CASNIAGDADTQYF
-	TRBD1	TRBV7-2	-	CASSLAQGDQFF